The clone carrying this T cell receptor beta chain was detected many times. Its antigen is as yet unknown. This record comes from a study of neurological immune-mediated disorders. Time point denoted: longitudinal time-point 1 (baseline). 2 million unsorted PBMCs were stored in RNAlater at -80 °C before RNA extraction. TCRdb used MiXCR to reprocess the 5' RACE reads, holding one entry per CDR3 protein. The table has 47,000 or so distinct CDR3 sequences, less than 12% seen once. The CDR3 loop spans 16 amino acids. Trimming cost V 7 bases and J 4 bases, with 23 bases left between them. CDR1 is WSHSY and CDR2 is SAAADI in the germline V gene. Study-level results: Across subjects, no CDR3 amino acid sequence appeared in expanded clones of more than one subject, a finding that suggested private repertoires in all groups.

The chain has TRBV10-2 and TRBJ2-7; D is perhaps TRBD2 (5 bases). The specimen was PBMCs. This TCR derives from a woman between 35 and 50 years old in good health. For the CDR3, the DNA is TGCGCCAGCATCGGAGGCATAGATGAACGGAGTTACGAGCAGTACTTC. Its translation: CASIGGIDERSYEQYF.